Below, 3 T cell receptor beta chains from the same sample are listed, as sequenced in a study of Ad26.COV2.S vaccination and SARS-CoV-2 variants. The treatment denotes: 19 received Ad26.COV2.S at low or high dose, single or two shots; roughly five received placebo; per-sample allocation not given. Collection of samples fell on day 63 after the first vaccine or placebo injection. Generated by immunoSEQ multiplex PCR, the TCRdb table keeps only in-frame clones and is missing some. Among roughly 700,000 clones listed, 89% were seen once. Sequenced material: peripheral blood, taken in a trial of Ad26.COV2.S vaccine versus placebo. These receptors came from a person aged 18-65 years who received the Ad26.COV2.S COVID-19 vaccine or a placebo.

The chain links TRBV19 to TRBJ2-7; D might be TRBD1 (6 bases). Trimming cost V 5 bases and J 3 bases, with 17 bases left between them. This CDR3 is 15 amino acids long. CDR1 is LNHDA and CDR2 is SQIVND in the germline V gene (reference sequence). CDR3 loop: CASSPTGHGRYEQYF. The DNA for the CDR3 is TGTGCCAGTAGTCCTACAGGGCATGGTCGCTACGAGCAGTACTTC.

V usage is TRBV4-1 and J usage is TRBJ2-5, with D possibly matching TRBD1 (6 bases). Looked up from germline, CDR1 is MGHRA and CDR2 is YSYEKL. V was pared by 0 bases and J by 5 bases, with 16 bases between. This CDR3 has 16 residues. The CDR3 protein is CASSQDSAGAVETQYF. The CDR3 DNA follows: TGCGCCAGCAGCCAAGATTCAGCAGGGGCAGTGGAGACCCAGTACTTC.

For this clone: Other DNA sequences of this sample code for an identical CDR3. V gene TRBV7-9 combines with J gene TRBJ1-1, with unresolved D. There are 14 residues in the CDR3. V lost 0 bases and J 2 bases, leaving 7 bases between the germline ends. Germline CDR1 reads SEHNR; CDR2 reads FQNEAQ (reference sequence). The CDR3 DNA sequence: TGTGCCAGCAGCTTAGCGGTCGGAAACACTGAAGCTTTCTTT. Residues: CASSLAVGNTEAFF.